This T cell receptor (beta chain) was found in a study of naive and memory T cell subsets. Whole-study findings and limits: This RNA-based method may be sensitive to activation-related transcript changes.

An oligonucleotide containing a UMI was ligated to the 3' end of TCR cDNA. Adult healthy volunteers gave 2.5 ml peripheral blood for whole-blood RNA. Input was about 1 to 1,100 ng of DNase-treated total RNA without cell sorting. The CDR3 consists of 10 residues. V lost 8 bases to trimming and J lost 4 bases, with 8 bases between them. CDR1 GTSNPN and CDR2 SVGIG come from the germline V gene (reference sequence). The SP2 primer and nested alpha and beta constant region primers amplified ligated cDNA in four rounds. Blood and skin TCR RNA was reverse transcribed with alpha and beta constant primers. TCRdb re-called the 5' RACE reads with MiXCR, one entry per CDR3 protein. The sample gives about 60,000 distinct CDR3 sequences, around 8% of which show up once; roughly 19% is in the top ten. Details on this clonotype: Its matching antigen is unknown.

This sequence joins TRBV30 and TRBJ1-2; D gene uncertain. This TCR came from a female donor in good health. CDR3 bases: TGTGCCGCATTAATCTATGGCTACACCTTC. Amino acids: CAALIYGYTF.